The 31 T cell receptor beta chains given below trace back to one sample, sequenced in a study of breast tumors, draining lymph nodes, adjacent tissues. TCRdb fed the multiplex PCR reads into MiXCR, producing one record per CDR3 protein. The sample gives about 200,000 distinct CDR3 sequences, 31% of which show up once; around 4.4% is in the top ten. Breast cancer patients provided tissue from their axillary draining lymph nodes. Sequencing used axillary lymph node tissue. The origin of the receptors is a female donor with breast cancer. Some clones in this sample may be carry-over from other donors' samples.

The V and J genes are TRBV11-2 and TRBJ2-1; 7 nucleotides match TRBD2. The CDR3 length is 15 residues. Unmatched junction bases numbered 13, after V lost 6 bases and J lost 8 bases. CDR1 is SGHAT and CDR2 is FQNNGV in the germline V gene. Here the CDR3 DNA reads TGTGCCAGCAGTAATCCGGGGAGGGCCAGTGATGAGCAGTTCTTC. Translation: CASSNPGRASDEQFF.

At least ten counts were recorded for this clonotype. This sequence joins TRBV6-1 and TRBJ1-6; 9 bases match TRBD1. J lost 7 bases, V lost 6 bases, and 10 bases had no gene match. The germline CDR1 and CDR2 sequences are MNHNS and SASEGT. The CDR3 loop spans 16 amino acids. The CDR3 region has the DNA TGTGCCAGCAGAAATAGGGGTGGACAGGGGAATTCACCCCTCCACTTT. Its translation is CASRNRGGQGNSPLHF.

This clonotype was seen at least ten times. This rearrangement joins TRBV6-5 to TRBJ2-6; D gene ambiguous. Germline CDR1 MNHEY, CDR2 SVGAGI. The V end was cut by 2 bases, the J end by 0 bases, with 5 bases between. This CDR3 is built from 15 residues. The CDR3 DNA reads TGTGCCAGCAGTTACGATGGCTCTGGGGCCAACGTCCTGACTTTC. Amino acids: CASSYDGSGANVLTF.

As for this clonotype: A much more abundant neighbour one base away suggests this may be a read error. J is TRBJ1-4 and V is TRBV19; D is possibly TRBD1 (5 bases). This CDR3 contains 11 residues. CDR1 LNHDA and CDR2 SQIVND come from the germline V gene (reference sequence). CDR3: CASSTGPRRLF. CDR3 bases: TGTGCCAGTAGTACGGGGCCCCGCCGACTTTTC. The full variable domain, with the rest looked up from reference TRBV19 and TRBJ1-4, is DGGITQSPKYLFRKEGQNVTLSCEQNLNHDAMYWYRQDPGQGLRLIYYSQIVNDFQKGDIAEGYSVSREKKESFPLTVTSAQKNPTAFYLCASSTGPRRLFGSGTQLSVL.

The table lists this clonotype with many counts. The CDR3 DNA is TGTGCCAGTAGTATACAGGGGACTAGCGGGGCAGGAGAGCAGTTCTTC. Amino acid sequence: CASSIQGTSGAGEQFF. The chain joins TRBV19 to TRBJ2-1; 13 bases fit TRBD2. With V trimmed by 2 bases and J by 10 bases, 8 bases remained unmatched. In germline, CDR1 is LNHDA, CDR2 SQIVND (reference sequence). The CDR3 is made up of 16 amino acids.

Many counts were recorded for this clonotype. The V call is TRBV10-3, the J call TRBJ2-1; TRBD1 or TRBD2 may be the D gene (5 bases each). V lost 6 bases, J lost 12 bases, and 18 bases lay in between. Germline V lookup: CDR1 ENHRY, CDR2 SYGVKD. The CDR3 extends over 13 amino acids. The CDR3 loop reads CAIRGPISQGQFF. The CDR3 DNA sequence: TGTGCCATCAGGGGACCTATAAGCCAGGGGCAGTTCTTC.

This clonotype came up many times. This chain links TRBV18 with TRBJ2-7, with D perhaps matching TRBD2 (5 bases). The V end lost 2 bases, the J end lost 6 bases, and 11 bases lay between the germline ends. The CDR3 runs 13 residues. The germline CDR1 and CDR2 sequences are KGHSH and LQKENI. CDR3 nucleotides: TGTGCCAGCTCACCAGAGGGTGAGCGCGAGCAGTACTTC. This codes for CASSPEGEREQYF.

Turning to this clonotype: A junction boundary mismatches the germline segment, possibly from a read error. The chain recombines TRBV25-1 with TRBJ2-2, with no clear D. This CDR3 is built from 13 residues. CDR1 is MGHDK, CDR2 SYGVNS, per germline. CDR3 residues: CASSESNIGELFF. DNA of the CDR3: TGTGCCAGCAGTGAATCTAACATCGGGGAGCTGTTTTTT.

This clonotype was seen a few times. A much larger clone differs by one base, so this may be a read error. The chain employs TRBV20-1 and TRBJ2-1, with D tentatively TRBD2 (6 bases). CDR3 length equals 15 residues. Germline CDR1 DFQATT, CDR2 SNEGSKA (reference sequence). The CDR3 nucleotides are TGCAGTGCTAGCCTAGCGCGCATCTCCTGCAATGAGCAGTTCTTC. It encodes CSASLARISCNEQFF.

This clonotype showed up just a few times. This may be a read error, as it is one base from a much larger clone. The rearrangement uses TRBV7-9 and TRBJ2-1, with 7 positions matching TRBD1. There are 19 residues in the CDR3. Germline V gene lookup returns CDR1 SEHNR and CDR2 FQNEAQ (reference sequence). J was trimmed by 9 bases and V by 8 bases; bases with no gene match: 28. DNA of the CDR3: TGTGCCAGCGCCTACGAGTTACAGGGGAACTCTCCTACTCCGAGTGAGCAGTTCTTC. It translates to CASAYELQGNSPTPSEQFF.

In the case of this clonotype: Just one base apart from a much larger clone, this may be a read error. This rearrangement joins TRBV20-1 to TRBJ2-5; D gene unclear. This CDR3 region has 12 residues. Germline loops: CDR1 DFQATT, CDR2 SNEGSKA (reference sequence). This CDR3 reads CSASLDQETPYF. The CDR3 DNA reads TGCAGTGCTAGTCTGGACCAAGAGACCCCGTACTTC.

The V call is TRBV7-9, the J call TRBJ2-2; D is possibly TRBD2 (6 bases). Trimming took off 5 bases at V and 5 bases at J, with 15 bases between the two ends. Germline V gene lookup returns CDR1 SEHNR and CDR2 FQNEAQ (reference sequence). This CDR3 is 15 amino acids long. The DNA for the CDR3 is TGTGCCAGCAGCCCGCCGGGGGTGAAGACCGGGGAGCTGTTTTTT. Translation: CASSPPGVKTGELFF.

Remarks on this clonotype: Relative to the germline gene, one junction end is altered; a read error may explain this. The J gene is TRBJ2-7, the V gene TRBV6-5, with 9 bases matching TRBD2. This CDR3 contains 16 residues. Germline CDR1 and CDR2: MNHEY and SVGAGI. This chain's CDR3 is CASSHSWTSATYEQYF. CDR3 DNA sequence: TGTGCCAGCAGTCACTCCTGGACTAGCGCCACCTACGAGCAGTACTTC.

The sample holds many counts of this clonotype. The rearrangement joins TRBV7-2 to TRBJ2-7; 8 bases are a match to TRBD2. CDR1 is SGHTA and CDR2 is FQGNSA in the germline V gene. This CDR3 comprises 14 residues. V shed 2 bases and J 3 bases; nucleotides not matched to a gene: 3. The CDR3 is CASSLPGTSYEQYF. The CDR3 coding sequence is TGTGCCAGCAGCTTACCGGGGACTAGCTACGAGCAGTACTTC.

There are many counts of this clonotype. The DNA for the CDR3 is TGTGCCAGCAGCCAAGATCCGGACAGTAGTTCACCCCTCCACTTT. This encodes CASSQDPDSSSPLHF. The chain uses TRBV4-2 and TRBJ1-6, with D possibly being TRBD1 (6 bases). CDR1 is LGHNA and CDR2 is YNFKEQ in the germline V gene. Trimming stripped 0 bases from V and 9 bases from J, with 12 bases between. The CDR3 loop spans 15 amino acids.

This clonotype showed up many times. The chain joins TRBV14 to TRBJ1-2; D is unresolved. V was trimmed by 0 bases and J by 3 bases, leaving 8 bases between them. Germline V CDR1 and CDR2: SGHDN, FVKESK. CDR3 length: 14 amino acids. The CDR3 here is CASSQERAYYGYTF. The CDR3 bases are TGTGCCAGCAGCCAAGAAAGGGCCTACTATGGCTACACCTTC.

The rearrangement joins TRBV7-6 to TRBJ2-5, with a tentative D call TRBD1 (6 bases). Deletions cut 1 base from V and 3 bases from J, with 15 bases between. This CDR3 comprises 16 residues. The V gene's germline CDR1 is SGHVS and CDR2 FNYEAQ. CDR3 region: CASSLEKRTDKETQYF. The CDR3, as DNA: TGTGCCAGCAGCTTAGAGAAGCGGACAGATAAAGAGACCCAGTACTTC.

The rearrangement links TRBV20-1 to TRBJ1-4; 7 nucleotides line up with TRBD1. CDR3 size: 19 residues. From germline, CDR1 is DFQATT and CDR2 SNEGSKA (reference sequence). For the CDR3, the DNA is TGCAGCGCTCCGAAAACTATAGACAGGGCTCCAACAACTAATGAAAAACTGTTTTTT. Amino acid sequence: CSAPKTIDRAPTTNEKLFF.

The J gene is TRBJ1-1, the V gene TRBV19; D unclear. Trimming removed 7 bases at V and 8 bases at J, with 20 bases between. Per germline, CDR1 LNHDA and CDR2 SQIVND (reference sequence). CDR3 length equals 14 residues. CDR3 DNA: TGTGCCAGTATCCTCTCCCCAACAGCCAGAGAAGCTTTCTTT. Its protein is CASILSPTAREAFF.

This clonotype was seen many times. This chain uses TRBV6-6 with TRBJ2-7; D uncertain. Trimming cost V 4 bases and J 1 base, with 8 bases left between them. Germline V gene sequence: CDR1 MNHNY, CDR2 SVGAGI (reference sequence). This CDR3 has 13 amino acids. The CDR3 here is CASSSEGSYEQYF. CDR3 coding DNA: TGTGCCAGCAGTTCCGAAGGATCCTACGAGCAGTACTTC.

As concerns this clonotype: The CDR3 carries no conserved terminal phenylalanine or tryptophan, so it likely arises from a read error. The genes are TRBV2 and TRBJ1-5; possible D gene TRBD1, 5 bases. There are 13 residues in the CDR3. The germline gives CDR1 SNHLY, CDR2 FYNNEI. The CDR3 nucleotides read TGTGCCAGTAGTGGGGGAAGCAATCAGCCCCAGCATCTT. It specifies CASSGGSNQPQHL.

This clonotype is a singleton in its sample. This CDR3 is missing its conserved last phenylalanine or tryptophan, likely due to a read error. The chain is built from TRBV5-4 and TRBJ2-7, with 11 bases aligning to TRBD1. V lost 4 bases, J lost 3 bases, and 6 bases stayed unmatched. Germline values: CDR1 SGHNT, CDR2 YYREEE (reference sequence). The CDR3 runs 15 residues. The CDR3 protein is CASSHSGTGGYEQYS. CDR3 DNA sequence: TGTGCCAGCAGCCATTCCGGGACAGGGGGCTACGAGCAGTACTCC.

Concerning this clonotype itself: Without the conserved terminal phenylalanine or tryptophan, this CDR3 likely stems from a read error. The V gene is TRBV29-1, the J gene TRBJ2-5, with 10 bases fitting TRBD2. J lost 4 bases, V lost 0 bases, and 14 bases had no gene match. Germline CDR1 SQVTM, CDR2 ANQGSEA. The CDR3 is 18 residues long. CDR3 in amino acids: CSVEDLRPAGGAPETQYL. The CDR3 nucleotides read TGCAGCGTTGAAGATCTTCGGCCAGCGGGGGGGGCTCCAGAGACCCAGTACCTC.

This clonotype has at least ten counts. The J gene is TRBJ1-2, the V gene TRBV30; no definite D call. Germline CDR1 is GTSNPN and CDR2 is SVGIG (reference sequence). V was cut by 0 bases and J by 5 bases, with 7 bases left in between. This CDR3 has 12 amino acids. CDR3 sequence reads: CAWSVGGYGYTF. CDR3 DNA sequence: TGTGCCTGGAGTGTAGGAGGATATGGCTACACCTTC.

This clonotype was seen repeatedly, ten times or more. Possible read error: a much larger clone is one base away. The rearrangement links TRBV11-3 to TRBJ2-6, with 9 positions matching TRBD1. The CDR3 loop spans 18 amino acids. Germline CDR1 SGHNT, CDR2 YENEEA. The trim removed 1 base at V and 1 base at J, leaving 5 bases unmatched. CDR3 protein: CASSLGTGAASGANVLTF. In DNA form, the CDR3 reads TGTGCCAGCAGCTTAGGGACAGGGGCCGCTTCTGGGGCCAACGTCCTGACTTTC.

This clonotype was recorded many times. The chain uses TRBV29-1 and TRBJ2-1; D is possibly TRBD1 or TRBD2 (5 bases each). Trimming took off 4 bases at V and 2 bases at J, with 9 bases between the two ends. Germline assignment: CDR1 SQVTM and CDR2 ANQGSEA. The CDR3 totals 13 residues. This chain's CDR3 is CSVGGSTYNEQFF. DNA of the CDR3: TGCAGCGTTGGGGGGAGCACCTACAATGAGCAGTTCTTC.

This clonotype was counted many times. V and J are TRBV19 and TRBJ2-1, with 8 nucleotides matching TRBD1. CDR1 and CDR2 from the germline V gene are LNHDA and SQIVND (reference sequence). The CDR3 runs 13 residues. With V trimmed by 4 bases and J by 6 bases, 2 bases remained unmatched. CDR3 region: CASSKGTGNEQFF. CDR3 nucleotide sequence: TGTGCCAGTAGTAAAGGGACAGGCAATGAGCAGTTCTTC.

In this sample, this clonotype turned up many times. The chain carries TRBV3-1 and TRBJ1-6, with a tentative D call TRBD1 (5 bases). Germline V CDR1 and CDR2: LGHDT, YNNKEL (reference sequence). Trimming left V 1 base short and J 9 bases short, with 13 bases between. This CDR3 region has 15 residues. The CDR3 DNA reads as TGTGCCAGCAGCCAAGGGGGGGACCGGAGTTCACCCCTCCACTTT. It encodes CASSQGGDRSSPLHF.

V is TRBV6-1 and J is TRBJ1-5, with 7 bases aligning to TRBD1. CDR1 and CDR2 (germline): MNHNS, SASEGT. The CDR3 spans 15 residues. V dropped 3 bases and J dropped 6; count of bases not matched to a gene: 8. The CDR3 sequence is CASSEVQGVGQPQHF. The CDR3 bases are TGTGCCAGCAGTGAGGTCCAGGGGGTTGGTCAGCCCCAGCATTTT.

This clonotype was seen at least ten times. V and J are TRBV20-1 and TRBJ1-4, with TRBD1 as a possible D gene (6 bases). Trimming shortened V by 0 bases and J by 8 bases, and 16 bases separated the two germline ends. Germline assignment: CDR1 DFQATT and CDR2 SNEGSKA (reference sequence). The CDR3 has 15 residues. The CDR3 reads CSARDSGAGEEKLFF. DNA of the CDR3: TGCAGTGCTAGAGATTCAGGGGCAGGGGAAGAAAAACTGTTTTTT.

This clonotype occurred many times. J is TRBJ2-7 and V is TRBV11-1, with D perhaps TRBD1 or TRBD2 (5 bases each). The CDR3 runs to 12 residues. Between the trimmed V and J ends, which lost 5 bases and 6 bases, there was a span of 11 bases. In germline, CDR1 is SGHAT, CDR2 FQDESV (reference sequence). In DNA, the CDR3 is TGTGCCAGCAGCCCCGGGACGGTCGAGCAGTACTTC. Its protein is CASSPGTVEQYF. The complete variable domain, with remaining parts taken from reference TRBV11-1 and TRBJ2-7, reads EAEVAQSPRYKITEKSQAVAFWCDPISGHATLYWYRQILGQGPELLVQFQDESVVDDSQLPKDRFSAERLKGVDSTLKIQPAELGDSAMYLCASSPGTVEQYFGPGTRLTVT.